Shown below are 4 T cell receptor beta chains from a single sample sequenced in a study of blood T cell repertoires in COVID-19. Assay used: immunoSEQ multiplex PCR; TCRdb lists only in-frame clones, some missing. This table has 150,000 or so clones, around nine tenths appearing once. Material for sequencing was peripheral blood. The source of these receptors is a human donor in a cohort sampled during active COVID-19.

The chain carries TRBV7-3 and TRBJ1-1, with D possibly being TRBD1 (5 bases). V was pared by 2 bases and J by 6 bases, with 10 bases between. The CDR3 extends over 13 amino acids. Germline-derived CDR1 and CDR2 are SGHTA and FQGTGA. The CDR3 here is CASSLGGGSEAFF. The CDR3 DNA is TGTGCCAGCAGCTTAGGGGGAGGCTCTGAAGCTTTCTTT. The full variable domain, its missing parts supplied by reference TRBV7-3 and TRBJ1-1, is GAGVSQTPSNKVTEKGKYVELRCDPISGHTALYWYRQSLGQGPEFLIYFQGTGAADDSGLPNDRFFAVRPEGSVSTLKIQRTERGDSAVYLCASSLGGGSEAFFGQGTRLTVV.

The chain recombines TRBV2 with TRBJ1-1; 8 nucleotides line up with TRBD1. The CDR3 contains 14 residues. The trim removed 6 bases at V and 6 bases at J, leaving 9 bases unmatched. Germline V lookup: CDR1 SNHLY, CDR2 FYNNEI. CDR3 in amino acids: CASSPDRGWPEAFF. CDR3 sequence (DNA): TGTGCCAGCAGCCCAGACAGGGGATGGCCTGAAGCTTTCTTT.

The chain has TRBV15 and TRBJ1-3, with D possibly being TRBD1 (6 bases). V lost 3 bases and J 0 bases, leaving 9 bases between the germline ends. The germline V gene encodes CDR1 LNHNV and CDR2 YYDKDF (reference sequence). The CDR3 has 15 amino acids. As DNA, the CDR3 is TGTGCCACCAGCAGTAGACAGGCCTCTGGAAACACCATATATTTT. It yields the protein CATSSRQASGNTIYF.

The rearrangement joins TRBV4-2 to TRBJ2-7, with TRBD2 identical over 12 bases. The J segment lost 7 bases and the V segment lost 4 bases, leaving 11 bases of the junction unmatched. The CDR3 is 16 residues long. Germline CDR1 reads LGHNA; CDR2 reads YNFKEQ. The CDR3: CASSPRLAGAAGEQYF. CDR3 coding DNA: TGTGCCAGCAGCCCCCGACTAGCGGGAGCCGCTGGGGAGCAGTACTTC.